These 31 T cell receptor beta chains came from one sample sequenced in a study of T cells in Graves' hyperthyroidism and ophthalmopathy. Researchers amplified the TCR beta CDR3 regions from RNA transcripts. HTBI primers were the set used in a first-round RT-PCR of the TCR CDR3. TCRdb re-analysed the multiplex PCR reads in MiXCR, keeping a single row per CDR3 protein. The table has about 380,000 distinct CDR3 sequences, less than 20% seen once. The sequenced material came from blood. The receptors originated from a man aged 18 to 30 with Graves' ophthalmopathy.

This clonotype was counted at least ten times. The V and J genes are TRBV6-1 and TRBJ2-7; no clear D gene. V was shortened by 3 bases and J by 2 bases, with 11 bases between the two germline ends. Germline V gene lookup returns CDR1 MNHNS and CDR2 SASEGT. This CDR3 has 14 residues. CDR3 coding DNA: TGTGCCAGCAGTGAGAGGACCCAACCCTACGAGCAGTACTTC. Protein sequence: CASSERTQPYEQYF.

The genes are TRBV14 and TRBJ2-7, with D perhaps TRBD2 (5 bases). The CDR3 has 13 residues. Germline V gene data show CDR1 as SGHDN and CDR2 as FVKESK. The V end was cut by 0 bases, the J end by 5 bases, with 8 bases between. CDR3: CASSQEGRNEQYF. CDR3 coding DNA: TGTGCCAGCAGCCAAGAAGGGAGAAACGAGCAGTACTTC.

This clonotype has a count of ten or more. The chain recombines TRBV12-3 or TRBV12-4 with TRBJ2-1; no firm D call. The V gene lost 5 bases and the J gene lost 9 bases, with 8 bases spanning the gap. The CDR3 sequence is 11 residues long. The CDR3 protein is CASSLSFEQFF. Here the CDR3 DNA reads TGTGCCAGCAGTCTCAGCTTTGAGCAGTTCTTC.

This chain joins TRBV19 and TRBJ1-1; D call uncertain. This CDR3 comprises 14 residues. V was pared by 2 bases and J by 1 base, with 8 bases between. The germline CDR1 and CDR2 sequences are LNHDA and SQIVND (reference sequence). Here the CDR3 DNA reads TGTGCCAGTAGTATATCAACCCAGAACACTGAAGCTTTCTTT. Translated, it gives CASSISTQNTEAFF.

The rearrangement links TRBV19 to TRBJ1-1, with D perhaps matching TRBD1 (5 bases). From germline, CDR1 is LNHDA and CDR2 SQIVND (reference sequence). Trimming took 5 bases from V and 3 from J, leaving 10 bases between them. The CDR3 extends over 13 amino acids. This CDR3 is CASSGGTYTEAFF. The CDR3 DNA reads TGTGCCAGTAGTGGCGGGACGTACACTGAAGCTTTCTTT.

This clonotype was picked up many times. The rearrangement joins TRBV3-1 to TRBJ2-7, with 8 bases fitting TRBD1. This CDR3 is 13 amino acids long. Germline loops: CDR1 LGHDT, CDR2 YNNKEL (reference sequence). J gave up 9 bases and V 7 bases, and 11 bases lay outside the gene matches. CDR3 loop: CASKRTGLLGQYF. DNA of the CDR3: TGTGCCAGCAAGCGGACAGGGCTCTTGGGGCAGTACTTC.

This clonotype appeared many times. The V call is TRBV18, the J call TRBJ2-7; tentatively, D is TRBD2 (5 bases). This CDR3 comprises 15 residues. The germline V and J ends were trimmed by 5 bases and 2 bases, with 16 bases remaining between them. CDR1 KGHSH and CDR2 LQKENI come from the germline V gene. CDR3 sequence reads: CASSGEQFGTYEQYF. In DNA form, the CDR3 reads TGTGCCAGCTCAGGGGAGCAGTTCGGGACCTACGAGCAGTACTTC.

The V call is TRBV11-2, the J call TRBJ1-4; 7 nucleotides agree with TRBD1. V dropped 5 bases and J dropped 6; count of bases not matched to a gene: 6. Germline loops: CDR1 SGHAT, CDR2 FQNNGV. This CDR3 is built from 14 residues. The CDR3 nucleotides read TGTGCCAGCAGCCGGGACAGCGGGGATGAAAAACTGTTTTTT. Translated: CASSRDSGDEKLFF.

This clonotype showed up just a few times. The rearrangement joins TRBV28 to TRBJ1-5; 7 nucleotides agree with TRBD1. J was trimmed by 4 bases and V by 5 bases; bases with no gene match: 5. This CDR3 region has 14 residues. CDR1 and CDR2 from the germline V gene are MDHEN and SYDVKM. Here the CDR3 reads CASSPGQWNQPQHF. CDR3 DNA sequence: TGTGCCAGCAGTCCGGGACAGTGGAATCAGCCCCAGCATTTT.

This clonotype was seen repeatedly, ten times or more. V usage is TRBV7-3 and J usage is TRBJ2-5; 9 nucleotides line up with TRBD2. The CDR3 extends over 15 amino acids. The ends lost 1 base at V and 5 bases at J; junction bases unmatched: 5. The V gene's germline CDR1 is SGHTA and CDR2 FQGTGA. The CDR3 DNA sequence: TGTGCCAGCAGCTTAAGGCGGGGGGGCTCGGAGACCCAGTACTTC. It is translated as CASSLRRGGSETQYF.

This clonotype was seen repeatedly, ten times or more. The chain joins TRBV18 to TRBJ2-3, with 10 bases lining up with TRBD1. The germline V gene encodes CDR1 KGHSH and CDR2 LQKENI. CDR3 size: 14 residues. J was trimmed by 4 bases and V by 6 bases; bases with no gene match: 4. The CDR3 DNA is TGTGCCAGCTCCCGGACAGGGGGAGCAGATACGCAGTATTTT. Amino acid sequence: CASSRTGGADTQYF.

The rearrangement links TRBV20-1 to TRBJ2-5; possibly TRBD1 for D (5 bases). Germline lookup yields CDR1 DFQATT and CDR2 SNEGSKA (reference sequence). The CDR3 spans 13 residues. Between the trimmed V and J ends, which lost 0 bases and 4 bases, there was a span of 9 bases. The CDR3 DNA reads TGCAGTGCTAGAGATTTCCAGGGAGAGACCCAGTACTTC. Translation: CSARDFQGETQYF.

The V and J genes are TRBV12-3 or TRBV12-4 and TRBJ2-1; 7 bases are shared with TRBD1. The CDR3 loop spans 15 amino acids. Unmatched junction bases numbered 6, after V lost 6 bases and J lost 1 base. CDR3 in DNA: TGTGCCAGCAGACCTCGGACAGGTTCCTACAATGAGCAGTTCTTC. Translated: CASRPRTGSYNEQFF.

This clonotype has a count of ten or more. V and J are TRBV7-3 and TRBJ2-3; TRBD2 agrees at 7 bases. Germline CDR1 SGHTA, CDR2 FQGTGA. With V trimmed by 6 bases and J by 4 bases, 10 bases remained unmatched. CDR3 length equals 15 residues. This CDR3 reads CASRGGRDLADTQYF. The CDR3 DNA sequence: TGTGCCAGCAGAGGTGGGAGGGATTTAGCAGATACGCAGTATTTT. Supplemented by reference TRBV7-3 and TRBJ2-3, the full variable domain reads GAGVSQTPSNKVTEKGKYVELRCDPISGHTALYWYRQSLGQGPEFLIYFQGTGAADDSGLPNDRFFAVRPEGSVSTLKIQRTERGDSAVYLCASRGGRDLADTQYFGPGTRLTVL.

The chain has TRBV29-1 and TRBJ1-4; tentatively, D is TRBD1 (6 bases). CDR3 length: 13 amino acids. Germline V gives CDR1 SQVTM, CDR2 ANQGSEA. The V and J ends lost 6 bases and 4 bases respectively, with 12 bases between them. The CDR3 sequence: CSVRTAFNEKLFF. CDR3 nucleotides: TGCAGCGTCCGGACAGCGTTTAATGAAAAACTGTTTTTT.

This clonotype has a count of ten or more. This chain uses TRBV6-1 with TRBJ2-7, with D unclear. The germline V gene encodes CDR1 MNHNS and CDR2 SASEGT. The CDR3 contains 13 residues. V lost 11 bases and J 0 bases, leaving 14 bases between the germline ends. For the CDR3, the DNA is TGTGCCGCGGCTAGGACCCCCTCCTACGAGCAGTACTTC. Amino acids: CAAARTPSYEQYF.

This clonotype was found many times. The rearrangement links TRBV10-3 to TRBJ1-1, with D unclear. Germline V gene data show CDR1 as ENHRY and CDR2 as SYGVKD. The CDR3 consists of 15 residues. V was shortened by 6 bases and J by 3 bases, with 17 bases between the two germline ends. CDR3 sequence: CAIRETGYGDTEAFF. CDR3 DNA sequence: TGTGCCATCAGAGAGACCGGCTACGGGGACACTGAAGCTTTCTTT.

This clonotype was observed many times. The chain recombines TRBV11-1 with TRBJ2-7; 8 nucleotides match TRBD1. J was trimmed by 1 base and V by 4 bases; bases with no gene match: 6. The CDR3 covers 15 residues. Per the germline V gene, CDR1 is SGHAT and CDR2 is FQDESV (reference sequence). The CDR3 DNA is TGTGCCAGCAGCTCTCGGACAGGGCAATCCTACGAGCAGTACTTC. Translated, it gives CASSSRTGQSYEQYF. The complete variable domain, with remaining parts taken from reference TRBV11-1 and TRBJ2-7, reads EAEVAQSPRYKITEKSQAVAFWCDPISGHATLYWYRQILGQGPELLVQFQDESVVDDSQLPKDRFSAERLKGVDSTLKIQPAELGDSAMYLCASSSRTGQSYEQYFGPGTRLTVT.

This clonotype was observed at least ten times. With a much larger clone just one base away, this may be a read error. CDR3 residues: CASSLGHTGELFF. The CDR3, as DNA: TGTGCCAGCAGCTTAGGGCACACCGGGGAGCTGTTTTTT. The V call is TRBV28, the J call TRBJ2-2; the D is unclear. The V and J ends lost 6 bases and 3 bases respectively, with 8 bases between them. Looked up from germline, CDR1 is MDHEN and CDR2 is SYDVKM. CDR3 size: 13 residues.

J is TRBJ1-4 and V is TRBV6-2 or TRBV6-3; tentative D call: TRBD1 (5 bases). This CDR3 has 18 residues. Trimming removed 4 bases at V and 0 bases at J, with 18 bases between. From germline, CDR1 is MNHEY and CDR2 SVGEGT. The CDR3 DNA is TGTGCCAGCAGTTTTCACTTAGGGGCAAGTGCAACTAATGAAAAACTGTTTTTT. This encodes CASSFHLGASATNEKLFF.

This clonotype was seen repeatedly, ten times or more. V is TRBV24-1 and J is TRBJ1-1, with 12 bases aligning to TRBD1. Per germline, CDR1 KGHDR and CDR2 SFDVKD. This CDR3 spans 16 amino acids. Losses at the gene ends were 7 bases for V and 3 bases for J; bases not matched to a gene: 8. DNA of the CDR3: TGTGCCACCAGGCCGGGACAGGGGGCGGCTTACACTGAAGCTTTCTTT. Amino acids: CATRPGQGAAYTEAFF.

With regard to this clonotype: One junction end does not reproduce the germline sequence, and a read error may be involved. The chain carries TRBV5-1 and TRBJ2-3; D not certain. Germline CDR1 SGHRS, CDR2 YFSETQ. This CDR3 has 15 amino acids. CDR3 loop: CASSVGSPRTDTQYF. The CDR3 DNA reads TGTGCCAGCAGCGTAGGCAGCCCTCGCACAGATACGCAGTATTTT.

This clonotype was counted a few times. V and J are TRBV3-1 and TRBJ1-4; 7 bases align to TRBD1. Germline loops: CDR1 LGHDT, CDR2 YNNKEL (reference sequence). The CDR3 has 17 amino acids. V lost 0 bases, J lost 4 bases, and 8 bases stayed unmatched. The CDR3 is CASSQDLGQEVNEKLFF. The CDR3 DNA reads as TGTGCCAGCAGCCAAGATCTAGGACAGGAGGTTAATGAAAAACTGTTTTTT.

This clonotype occurred a few times. This chain links TRBV20-1 with TRBJ1-4; D unclear. CDR1 is DFQATT, CDR2 SNEGSKA, per germline (reference sequence). CDR3 length equals 13 residues. CDR3 sequence: CRGHSPTNEKLFF. DNA of the CDR3: TGCAGGGGCCATAGCCCAACTAATGAAAAACTGTTTTTT.

V and J are TRBV20-1 and TRBJ1-6; D call uncertain. The CDR3 is made up of 14 amino acids. CDR1 and CDR2 from the germline V gene are DFQATT and SNEGSKA (reference sequence). V was trimmed by 5 bases and J by 5 bases, leaving 13 bases between them. The CDR3 nucleotides are TGCAGTGCTTTACGGAGGTTGGATAATTCACCCCTCCACTTT. Translating it yields CSALRRLDNSPLHF.

With respect to this clonotype: A much more abundant neighbour one base away suggests this may be a read error. The V gene is TRBV20-1, the J gene TRBJ1-1; D unresolved. Germline values: CDR1 DFQATT, CDR2 SNEGSKA (reference sequence). The CDR3 is 12 amino acids. CDR3 nucleotides: TGCAGTGCTAGCCCCTCCAACACTGAAGCTCTCTTT. Translation: CSASPSNTEALF.

This clonotype has a count of ten or more. V usage is TRBV11-2 and J usage is TRBJ2-1, with 9 positions matching TRBD1. The CDR3 has 15 residues. Germline CDR1 and CDR2: SGHAT and FQNNGV. Trimming at V came to 5 bases and at J to 7 bases, leaving 9 bases not matched to a gene. CDR3 nucleotide sequence: TGTGCCAGCAGCGACCGGGACAGGGTTTTTAATGAGCAGTTCTTC. The encoded protein is CASSDRDRVFNEQFF.

On this clonotype: This may be a read error: a much more frequent sequence differs by one nucleotide. This sequence joins TRBV11-2 and TRBJ2-6; D possibly matches TRBD1 or TRBD2 (5 bases each). V lost 1 base and J 2 bases, leaving 9 bases between the germline ends. Germline lookup yields CDR1 SGHAT and CDR2 FQNNGV. The CDR3 length is 16 residues. The DNA of the CDR3 is TGTGCCAGCAGCTTAGGGGGGTACACTGGGGCCAACGTCCTGACTTTC. It codes for CASSLGGYTGANVLTF.

The CDR3: CASSPGQGLYYGYTF. The CDR3 coding sequence is TGTGCCAGCTCACCAGGGCAGGGGTTATACTATGGCTACACCTTC. The chain has TRBV18 and TRBJ1-2; D perhaps matches TRBD1 (6 bases). This CDR3 is 15 amino acids long. Germline V gives CDR1 KGHSH, CDR2 LQKENI. V lost 2 bases to trimming and J lost 3 bases, with 13 bases between them. Complete variable domain (other parts from reference TRBV18 and TRBJ1-2): NAGVMQNPRHLVRRRGQEARLRCSPMKGHSHVYWYRQLPEEGLKFMVYLQKENIIDESGMPKERFSAEFPKEGPSILRIQQVVRGDSAAYFCASSPGQGLYYGYTFGSGTRLTVV.

This clonotype appeared many times. The V gene is TRBV28, the J gene TRBJ2-3; D uncertain. CDR1 and CDR2 from the germline V gene are MDHEN and SYDVKM. The CDR3 length is 17 residues. Deletions cut 2 bases from V and 0 bases from J, with 15 bases between. Written as DNA, the CDR3 is TGTGCCAGCAGTTTAAGGCGATTGGCAGCTAGCACAGATACGCAGTATTTT. It encodes CASSLRRLAASTDTQYF.

This clonotype was counted ten times or more. The chain recombines TRBV7-9 with TRBJ2-5; D remains unclear. In germline, CDR1 is SEHNR, CDR2 FQNEAQ (reference sequence). V was clipped by 1 base and J by 5 bases, with 8 bases between them. There are 13 residues in the CDR3. The CDR3 coding sequence is TGTGCCAGCAGCTTAGAAGTTCCCGAGACCCAGTACTTC. Protein: CASSLEVPETQYF.